The text below deals with one T cell receptor (beta chain). Its antigen is as yet unknown. The roughly 18-32 mg bulk tissue piece was not sorted before simultaneous RNA and DNA extraction. The data belong to a study of tumor-infiltrating lymphocytes in primary liver carcinoma. In the study overall: Between 4.2 and 10 cm across, the tumors were all of stage T1-T3 N0M0.

Study-level results: Reduced overlap was seen in tumor-adjacent and tumor-blood pairs versus tumor region pairs. There were only about 7.5-25% of top clones found in all five tumor regions. Compared with blood, tumor repertoires held significantly more in their top 250 clones.

The CDR3 length is 15 residues. The germline V and J ends were trimmed by 8 bases and 2 bases, with 16 bases remaining between them. Per the germline V gene, CDR1 is MGHRA and CDR2 is YSYEKL. Starting from 500 ng of total RNA, TCR beta cDNA was produced with a primer in the constant region. Slightly modified ARM-PCR, run as three nested multiplex PCR rounds, produced the TCR beta libraries. TRBV1-TRBV30 forward primers and a C-beta reverse primer were used in the first two PCR rounds, which each ran for about 11 cycles. TCRdb fed the multiplex PCR reads into MiXCR, producing one record per CDR3 protein. The sample holds some 20,000 distinct CDR3 sequences, 79% seen once.

Source material: liver tumor tissue from sampling region 4. Stated subset: tumor region T4, right-lateral pole. The TCR sequence derives from a woman younger than 45 with primary liver carcinoma and hepatitis B virus infection. V usage is TRBV4-1 and J usage is TRBJ1-3; D remains unclear. CDR3 coding DNA: TGCGCCAGCCAAGTTGTGCGCCCGGCTGGAAACACCATATATTTT. Its protein product is CASQVVRPAGNTIYF.